This record covers a single T cell receptor beta chain. The data were obtained in a study of regulatory T cells in long-lasting Graves disease. To make TCR beta libraries, researchers used iRepertoire HTBI primers and Arm-PCR of CDR3 regions. TCRdb passed the multiplex PCR reads through MiXCR, listing each CDR3 protein once. The data show 450,000 to 600,000 distinct CDR3 sequences, with 13% seen just once and roughly 10% held by the top ten. In germline, CDR1 is GTSNPN, CDR2 SVGIG (reference sequence). The V gene lost 5 bases and the J gene lost 5 bases, with 12 bases spanning the gap. CDR3 size: 13 residues. Time point noted: newly diagnosed GD, antithyroid drugs for less than 3 months. PBMC-derived RNA was used for the TCR library. These data were also filed under a second study, of T cells in Graves' hyperthyroidism and ophthalmopathy.

The starting material was peripheral blood mononuclear cells (PBMCs), obtained at new diagnosis, from a patient treated with antithyroid drugs. The clonotype was recovered from a young man with Graves disease. This chain uses TRBV30 with TRBJ1-4; D gene ambiguous. The CDR3 loop is CAWYLRENEKLFF. The DNA of the CDR3 is TGTGCCTGGTATCTGAGAGAAAATGAAAAACTGTTTTTT.